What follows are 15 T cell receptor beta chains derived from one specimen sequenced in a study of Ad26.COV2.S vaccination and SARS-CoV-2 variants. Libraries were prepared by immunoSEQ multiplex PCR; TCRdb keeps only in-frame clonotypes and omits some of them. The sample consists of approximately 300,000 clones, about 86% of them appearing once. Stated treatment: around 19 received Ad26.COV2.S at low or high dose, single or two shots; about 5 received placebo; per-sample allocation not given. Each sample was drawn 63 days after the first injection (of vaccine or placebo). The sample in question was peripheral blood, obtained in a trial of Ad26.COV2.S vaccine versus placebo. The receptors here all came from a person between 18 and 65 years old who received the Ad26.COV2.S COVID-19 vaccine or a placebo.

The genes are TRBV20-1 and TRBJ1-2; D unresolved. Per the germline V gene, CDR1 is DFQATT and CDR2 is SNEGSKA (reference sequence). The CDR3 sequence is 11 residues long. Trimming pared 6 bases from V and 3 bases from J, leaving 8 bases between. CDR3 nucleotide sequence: TGCAGTGCCCCCCCGGACTATGGCTACACCTTC. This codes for CSAPPDYGYTF.

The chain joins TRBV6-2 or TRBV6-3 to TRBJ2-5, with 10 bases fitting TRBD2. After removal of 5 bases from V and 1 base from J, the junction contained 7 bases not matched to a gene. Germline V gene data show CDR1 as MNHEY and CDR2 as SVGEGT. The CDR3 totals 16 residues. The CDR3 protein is CASSIFSGGPQETQYF. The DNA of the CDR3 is TGTGCCAGCAGTATATTTAGCGGGGGGCCCCAAGAGACCCAGTACTTC.

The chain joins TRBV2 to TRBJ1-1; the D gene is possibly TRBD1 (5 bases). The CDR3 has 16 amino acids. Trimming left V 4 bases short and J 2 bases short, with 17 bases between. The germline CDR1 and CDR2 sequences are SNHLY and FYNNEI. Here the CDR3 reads CASSGSSAGFNTEAFF. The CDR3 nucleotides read TGTGCCAGCAGTGGGTCCTCAGCAGGGTTCAACACTGAAGCTTTCTTT. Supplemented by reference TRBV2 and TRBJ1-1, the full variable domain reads EPEVTQTPSHQVTQMGQEVILRCVPISNHLYFYWYRQILGQKVEFLVSFYNNEISEKSEIFDDQFSVERPDGSNFTLKIRSTKLEDSAMYFCASSGSSAGFNTEAFFGQGTRLTVV.

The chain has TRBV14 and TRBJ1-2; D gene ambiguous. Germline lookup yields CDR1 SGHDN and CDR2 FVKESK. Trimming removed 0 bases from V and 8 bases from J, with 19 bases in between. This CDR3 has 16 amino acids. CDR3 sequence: CASSQEGGGRRDGYTF. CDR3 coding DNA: TGTGCCAGCAGCCAAGAGGGAGGCGGGCGTCGTGACGGCTACACCTTC.

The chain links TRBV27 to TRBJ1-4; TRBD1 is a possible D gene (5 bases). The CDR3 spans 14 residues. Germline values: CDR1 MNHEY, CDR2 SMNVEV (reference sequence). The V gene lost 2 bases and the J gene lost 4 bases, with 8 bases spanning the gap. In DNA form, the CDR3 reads TGTGCCAGCAGTTTAACAGGAATTAATGAAAAACTGTTTTTT. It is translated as CASSLTGINEKLFF.

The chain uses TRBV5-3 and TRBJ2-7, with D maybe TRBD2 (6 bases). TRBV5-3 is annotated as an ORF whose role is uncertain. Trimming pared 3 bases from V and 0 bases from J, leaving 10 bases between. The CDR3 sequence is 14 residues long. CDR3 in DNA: TGTGCCAGAAGCTCTGAGCGGGCCTCCTACGAGCAGTACTTC. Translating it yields CARSSERASYEQYF.

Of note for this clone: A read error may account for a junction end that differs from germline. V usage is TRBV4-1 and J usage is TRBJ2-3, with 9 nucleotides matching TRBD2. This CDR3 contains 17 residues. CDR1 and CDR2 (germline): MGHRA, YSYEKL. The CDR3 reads CARSAAGGGLSTDTQYF. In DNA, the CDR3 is TGCGCCCGCAGCGCCGCGGGGGGGGGATTAAGCACAGATACGCAGTATTTT.

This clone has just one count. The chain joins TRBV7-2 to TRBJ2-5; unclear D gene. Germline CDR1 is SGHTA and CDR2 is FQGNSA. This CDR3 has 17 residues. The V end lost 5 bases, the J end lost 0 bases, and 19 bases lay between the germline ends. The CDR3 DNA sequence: TGTGCCAGCAGCCCCCTTCGCCCCCGTGGGGACCAAGAGACCCAGTACTTC. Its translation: CASSPLRPRGDQETQYF.

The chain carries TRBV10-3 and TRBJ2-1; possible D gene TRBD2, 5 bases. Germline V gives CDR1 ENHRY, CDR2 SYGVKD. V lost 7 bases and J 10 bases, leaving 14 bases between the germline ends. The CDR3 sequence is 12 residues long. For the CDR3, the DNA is TGTGCCATCAAAAATATAGCGAACGAGCAGTTCTTC. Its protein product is CAIKNIANEQFF.

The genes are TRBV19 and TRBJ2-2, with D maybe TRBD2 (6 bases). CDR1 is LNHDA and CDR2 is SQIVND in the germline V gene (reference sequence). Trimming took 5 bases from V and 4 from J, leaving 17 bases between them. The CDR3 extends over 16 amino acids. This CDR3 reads CASSSRRGGGTGELFF. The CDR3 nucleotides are TGTGCCAGTAGTTCACGGAGGGGCGGCGGCACCGGGGAGCTGTTTTTT.

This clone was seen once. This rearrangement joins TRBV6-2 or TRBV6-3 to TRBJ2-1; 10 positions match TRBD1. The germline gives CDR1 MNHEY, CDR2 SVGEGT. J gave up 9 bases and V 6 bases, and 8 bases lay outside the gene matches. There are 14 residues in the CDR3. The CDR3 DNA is TGTGCCAGCAGCCCAAGGACAGGGGGGGTTGAGCAGTTCTTC. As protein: CASSPRTGGVEQFF.

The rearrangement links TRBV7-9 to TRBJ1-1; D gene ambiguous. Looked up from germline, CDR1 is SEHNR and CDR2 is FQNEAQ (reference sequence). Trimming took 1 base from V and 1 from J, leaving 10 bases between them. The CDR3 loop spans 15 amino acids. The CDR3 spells CASSLGSRGNTEAFF. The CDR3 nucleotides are TGTGCCAGCAGCTTAGGTTCACGTGGGAACACTGAAGCTTTCTTT.

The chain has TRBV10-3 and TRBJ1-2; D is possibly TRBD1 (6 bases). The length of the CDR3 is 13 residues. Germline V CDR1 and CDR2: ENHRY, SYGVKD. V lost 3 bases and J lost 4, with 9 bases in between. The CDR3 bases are TGTGCCATCAGTGAAGGACAGATCTATGGCTACACCTTC. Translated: CAISEGQIYGYTF.

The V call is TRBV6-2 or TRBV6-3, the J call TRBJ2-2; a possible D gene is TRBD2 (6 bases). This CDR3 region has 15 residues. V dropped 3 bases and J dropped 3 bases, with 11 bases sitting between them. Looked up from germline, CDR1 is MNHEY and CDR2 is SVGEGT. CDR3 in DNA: TGTGCCAGCAGTTATCGGGGCGGGGACACCGGGGAGCTGTTTTTT. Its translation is CASSYRGGDTGELFF.

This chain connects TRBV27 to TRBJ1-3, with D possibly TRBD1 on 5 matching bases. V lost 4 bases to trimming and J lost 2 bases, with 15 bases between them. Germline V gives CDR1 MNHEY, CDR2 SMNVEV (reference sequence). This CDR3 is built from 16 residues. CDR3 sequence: CASSSARGGPGNTIYF. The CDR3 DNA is TGTGCCAGCAGTTCCGCAAGGGGAGGCCCTGGAAACACCATATATTTT.